This entry lists 30 T cell receptor beta chains sequenced from one sample in a study of blood T cell repertoires in COVID-19 (dated by TCRdb to 2019 to 2021). The library was obtained by the immunoSEQ multiplex PCR assay. TCRdb limited this immuneACCESS table to in-frame rearrangements with V and J called. A share of clones is missing; checked studies link under half to unresolved V genes, and the rest is unexplained. The sample has fewer than 300,000 clones on record, about 68% of them singletons. The ten largest clones capture around 3.4% of the sample. Sequencing was done on a sample of peripheral blood. The receptors derive from an elderly woman with acute or convalescent COVID-19.

The genes are TRBV6-5 and TRBJ1-2; TRBD1 aligns across 9 bases. Germline CDR1 is MNHEY and CDR2 is SVGAGI. V trimming: 6 bases; J trimming: 0 bases; junction bases outside the gene matches: 5. This CDR3 contains 15 residues. The CDR3 DNA is TGTGCCAGCAGCCACGGACAGGGGTCTAACTATGGCTACACCTTC. This sequence encodes CASSHGQGSNYGYTF.

This clone showed up just a few times. The chain couples TRBV5-1 to TRBJ2-1; 9 bases fit TRBD1. Per the germline V gene, CDR1 is SGHRS and CDR2 is YFSETQ. The CDR3 covers 15 residues. V lost 4 bases, J lost 4 bases, and 6 bases stayed unmatched. The chain's CDR3 is CASSPYGQGYNEQFF. Here the CDR3 DNA reads TGCGCCAGCAGCCCGTACGGACAGGGGTACAATGAGCAGTTCTTC.

This rearrangement joins TRBV19 to TRBJ1-4; no clear D gene. Trimming removed 9 bases at V and 8 bases at J, with 19 bases between. Germline V gives CDR1 LNHDA, CDR2 SQIVND (reference sequence). The CDR3 runs 14 residues. The CDR3 DNA follows: TGTGCCAGCCAATTCCTGGGAGGGAAGGAAAAACTGTTTTTT. Translated: CASQFLGGKEKLFF.

The chain recombines TRBV18 with TRBJ1-4, with 9 bases lining up with TRBD1. CDR1 and CDR2 from the germline V gene are KGHSH and LQKENI. The CDR3 is made up of 16 amino acids. J gave up 7 bases and V 4 bases, and 10 bases lay outside the gene matches. This CDR3 is CASSRSTGGSGEKLFF. The CDR3 coding sequence is TGTGCCAGCTCACGCTCCACAGGGGGCTCCGGTGAAAAACTGTTTTTT.

This clone was observed a few times. This chain connects TRBV4-2 to TRBJ2-5; 9 bases align to TRBD1. The CDR3 covers 16 residues. Germline-derived CDR1 and CDR2 are LGHNA and YNFKEQ. Germline trimming cut 2 bases from V and 5 bases from J; bases unmatched to any gene: 9. The CDR3: CASSQTPGQGWETQYF. DNA of the CDR3: TGTGCCAGCAGCCAAACACCGGGACAGGGTTGGGAGACCCAGTACTTC.

This clone came up many times. The chain uses TRBV10-3 and TRBJ1-1; TRBD1 matches at 7 bases. Germline CDR1 reads ENHRY; CDR2 reads SYGVKD. The CDR3 is 13 amino acids. With V trimmed by 10 bases and J by 5 bases, 10 bases remained unmatched. This CDR3 is CATKTGRETEAFF. CDR3 coding DNA: TGTGCCACCAAGACAGGGCGAGAGACTGAAGCTTTCTTT.

J is TRBJ2-7 and V is TRBV5-4, with D perhaps matching TRBD1 (5 bases). Looked up from germline, CDR1 is SGHNT and CDR2 is YYREEE (reference sequence). The CDR3 sequence is 16 residues long. The ends were cut back, 0 bases at V and 5 bases at J, with 18 bases in the middle. The CDR3 nucleotides are TGTGCCAGCAGCTTGGCCCCTCTTACAGGATCCGACGAGCAGTACTTC. Amino acids: CASSLAPLTGSDEQYF.

CDR3 nucleotide sequence: TGCGCCAGCAGCCAAGTGGCGCGTCGGGACAGAGAGACCCAGTACTTC. It encodes CASSQVARRDRETQYF. The rearrangement links TRBV4-1 to TRBJ2-5; 7 nucleotides align to TRBD1. Germline loops: CDR1 MGHRA, CDR2 YSYEKL. Trimming at V came to 1 base and at J to 4 bases, leaving 9 bases not matched to a gene. This CDR3 is built from 16 residues.

The chain is built from TRBV3-1 (or the pseudogene TRBV3-2) and TRBJ1-5; D ambiguous. The CDR3 consists of 16 residues. Germline lookup yields CDR1 LGHDT and CDR2 YNNKEL (reference sequence). V lost 1 base and J lost 2, with 12 bases in between. The CDR3 nucleotides are TGTGCCAGCAGCCAAGGCCAGACTGGTCGCAATCAGCCCCAGCATTTT. It codes for CASSQGQTGRNQPQHF.

V gene TRBV12-5 combines with J gene TRBJ1-5; D gene ambiguous. CDR1 is LGHNT, CDR2 FRNRAP, per germline. The CDR3 has 17 residues. V was shortened by 0 bases and J by 1 base, with 13 bases between the two germline ends. CDR3 protein: CASGLVLGGVSNQPQHF. The CDR3 DNA reads as TGTGCTAGTGGTTTGGTACTGGGCGGGGTAAGCAATCAGCCCCAGCATTTT.

The J gene is TRBJ2-7, the V gene TRBV11-2; D may be TRBD2 (6 bases). The CDR3 contains 11 residues. V was cut by 6 bases and J by 11 bases, with 14 bases left in between. Germline V gene data show CDR1 as SGHAT and CDR2 as FQNNGV. CDR3 DNA sequence: TGTGCCAGCAGACAAGGACTATTGGAGTACTTC. Translating gives CASRQGLLEYF.

Only a few counts were recorded for this clone. V and J are TRBV6-5 and TRBJ1-6; a weak D match, TRBD1 (6 bases). Germline V CDR1 and CDR2: MNHEY, SVGAGI. The V end lost 2 bases, the J end lost 6 bases, and 11 bases lay between the germline ends. The CDR3 covers 15 residues. CDR3 loop: CASSYDRPFNSPLHF. The CDR3 nucleotides are TGTGCCAGCAGTTACGACAGGCCGTTTAATTCACCCCTCCACTTT.

Only one count was recorded for this clone. The DNA for the CDR3 is TGTGCCACCAGCAGAGGGGAGGGGTCACAAGAGACCCAGTACTTC. Translation gives CATSRGEGSQETQYF. V is TRBV15 and J is TRBJ2-5; 7 nucleotides align to TRBD2. V was clipped by 1 base and J by 2 bases; unmatched bases: 4. The CDR3 consists of 15 residues. Germline V lookup: CDR1 LNHNV, CDR2 YYDKDF (reference sequence).

The chain carries TRBV19 and TRBJ2-7; 7 positions match TRBD2. The CDR3 sequence is 11 residues long. The germline gives CDR1 LNHDA, CDR2 SQIVND (reference sequence). V was clipped by 2 bases and J by 9 bases; unmatched bases: 1. CDR3 sequence reads: CASSIRLAQYF. In DNA, the CDR3 is TGTGCCAGTAGTATACGACTAGCGCAGTACTTC. The full variable domain, rest sourced from reference TRBV19 and TRBJ2-7, is DGGITQSPKYLFRKEGQNVTLSCEQNLNHDAMYWYRQDPGQGLRLIYYSQIVNDFQKGDIAEGYSVSREKKESFPLTVTSAQKNPTAFYLCASSIRLAQYFGPGTRLTVT.

This rearrangement joins TRBV11-2 to TRBJ1-1; 8 bases match TRBD1. After removal of 5 bases from V and 9 bases from J, the junction contained 2 bases not matched to a gene. The germline V gene has CDR1 SGHAT and CDR2 FQNNGV. The CDR3 sequence is 11 residues long. CDR3 amino acids: CASSPRGQAFF. The CDR3 nucleotides are TGTGCCAGCAGCCCCAGGGGGCAAGCTTTCTTT. Supplemented by reference TRBV11-2 and TRBJ1-1, the full variable domain reads EAGVAQSPRYKIIEKRQSVAFWCNPISGHATLYWYQQILGQGPKLLIQFQNNGVVDDSQLPKDRFSAERLKGVDSTLKIQPAKLEDSAVYLCASSPRGQAFFGQGTRLTVV.

V and J are TRBV5-1 and TRBJ2-4; D may be TRBD2 (5 bases). CDR1 and CDR2 from the germline V gene are SGHRS and YFSETQ. The ends were cut back, 0 bases at V and 0 bases at J, with 7 bases in the middle. CDR3 length equals 15 residues. CDR3 sequence (DNA): TGCGCCAGCAGCTTGGGTGCGGGAGCCAAAAACATTCAGTACTTC. This codes for CASSLGAGAKNIQYF.

This clone was seen a handful of times. The rearrangement uses TRBV5-1 and TRBJ1-1, with D possibly matching TRBD1 (6 bases). The V end was cut by 5 bases, the J end by 1 base, with 15 bases between. This CDR3 has 15 residues. The germline CDR1 and CDR2 sequences are SGHRS and YFSETQ. CDR3 coding DNA: TGCGCCAGCAGAGCCGACGGACAGCCGAACACTGAAGCTTTCTTT. Its translation is CASRADGQPNTEAFF. The full variable domain, completed using reference TRBV5-1 and TRBJ1-1, is KAGVTQTPRYLIKTRGQQVTLSCSPISGHRSVSWYQQTPGQGLQFLFEYFSETQRNKGNFPGRFSGRQFSNSRSEMNVSTLELGDSALYLCASRADGQPNTEAFFGQGTRLTVV.

This clone showed up just a few times. V usage is TRBV5-1 and J usage is TRBJ2-5; possible D gene TRBD1, 6 bases. Germline loops: CDR1 SGHRS, CDR2 YFSETQ. CDR3 length equals 15 residues. V dropped 4 bases and J dropped 2 bases, with 15 bases sitting between them. For the CDR3, the DNA is TGCGCCAGCAGCCTAAGGGGGTCCCCACAAGAGACCCAGTACTTC. Translating it yields CASSLRGSPQETQYF.

This clone was detected a few times. This could be a read error, since a much larger clone is one nucleotide away. Other DNA sequences of this sample code for an identical CDR3. The chain joins TRBV12-3 or TRBV12-4 to TRBJ1-2; TRBD1 aligns across 8 bases. Trimming took 4 bases from V and 4 from J; bases not matched to a gene: 2. The CDR3 length is 13 residues. The DNA for the CDR3 is TGTGCCAGCAGTTCAACAGGGGGCTATGGCTACACCTTC. Residues: CASSSTGGYGYTF.

The chain carries TRBV6-6 and TRBJ1-1; 7 bases match TRBD1. Trimming cost V 4 bases and J 4 bases; bases outside gene matches: 6. The CDR3 spans 14 residues. Germline assignment: CDR1 MNHNY and CDR2 SVGAGI (reference sequence). This chain's CDR3 is CASSLPAGGTEAFF. The CDR3 DNA reads as TGTGCCAGCAGTTTACCGGCAGGGGGCACTGAAGCTTTCTTT.

The chain carries TRBV6-5 and TRBJ1-3; a possible D gene is TRBD1 (5 bases). The germline gives CDR1 MNHEY, CDR2 SVGAGI. The CDR3 has 15 amino acids. V was shortened by 2 bases and J by 2 bases, with 10 bases between the two germline ends. The CDR3 spells CASSYGGETGNTIYF. Written as DNA, the CDR3 is TGTGCCAGCAGTTACGGGGGGGAAACTGGAAACACCATATATTTT.

The chain couples TRBV15 to TRBJ1-4, with TRBD1 matching over 8 bases. The CDR3 is made up of 16 amino acids. V shed 5 bases and J 0 bases; nucleotides not matched to a gene: 5. CDR1 is LNHNV and CDR2 is YYDKDF in the germline V gene (reference sequence). The CDR3 DNA follows: TGTGCCACCAGCTCGGGACAGGCCCCAACTAATGAAAAACTGTTTTTT. Translation: CATSSGQAPTNEKLFF.

The genes are TRBV5-1 and TRBJ1-1; maybe TRBD1 (6 bases). Germline V gene lookup returns CDR1 SGHRS and CDR2 YFSETQ. The CDR3 loop spans 14 amino acids. With 6 bases removed from V and 0 bases from J, the gap between germline ends came to 12 bases. The CDR3: CASNKGDMNTEAFF. As DNA, the CDR3 is TGCGCCAGCAACAAGGGGGATATGAACACTGAAGCTTTCTTT.

The chain links TRBV13 to TRBJ2-3; D possibly corresponds to TRBD1 (5 bases). V was trimmed by 5 bases and J by 1 base, leaving 16 bases between them. Per the germline V gene, CDR1 is PRHDT and CDR2 is FYEKMQ (reference sequence). CDR3 length equals 16 residues. The DNA of the CDR3 is TGTGCCAGCAGCCACCGGGCCCAGGGTCGCACAGATACGCAGTATTTT. Amino acids: CASSHRAQGRTDTQYF.

The chain recombines TRBV2 with TRBJ2-5; 7 nucleotides agree with TRBD2. The CDR3 runs 15 residues. Unmatched junction bases numbered 10, after V lost 6 bases and J lost 3 bases. Germline CDR1 reads SNHLY; CDR2 reads FYNNEI. In DNA, the CDR3 is TGTGCCAGCAGGAGAGCGGGACCGTCCAAAGAGACCCAGTACTTC. As protein: CASRRAGPSKETQYF.

The DNA of the CDR3 is TGTGCCAGCAGTCGCGGATACGTATCCTACGAGCAGTACTTC. It encodes CASSRGYVSYEQYF. The V call is TRBV6-5, the J call TRBJ2-7; D unresolved. V was trimmed by 5 bases and J by 1 base, leaving 12 bases between them. The CDR3 is 14 amino acids. CDR1 and CDR2 from the germline V gene are MNHEY and SVGAGI.

This chain uses TRBV5-1 with TRBJ2-3; TRBD1 matches 8 bases. The V gene's germline CDR1 is SGHRS and CDR2 YFSETQ. The CDR3 runs to 14 residues. V gave up 4 bases and J gave up 2 bases; unmatched junction bases: 3. CDR3 sequence: CASSPGGPTDTQYF. As DNA, the CDR3 is TGCGCCAGCAGCCCAGGGGGCCCCACAGATACGCAGTATTTT.

This sequence joins TRBV5-5 and TRBJ2-7; tentatively, D is TRBD1 (6 bases). Germline V lookup: CDR1 SGHKS, CDR2 YYEKEE (reference sequence). CDR3 length: 15 residues. Trimming shortened V by 0 bases and J by 9 bases, and 19 bases separated the two germline ends. CDR3 in amino acids: CASSLAGQQLSGQYF. CDR3 sequence (DNA): TGTGCCAGCAGCTTGGCAGGACAGCAACTCTCTGGGCAGTACTTC.

The rearrangement uses TRBV7-6 and TRBJ1-1, with a possible D match to TRBD1 (5 bases). The CDR3 consists of 15 residues. Germline V lookup: CDR1 SGHVS, CDR2 FNYEAQ. Between the trimmed V and J ends, which lost 0 bases and 5 bases, there was a span of 13 bases. As DNA, the CDR3 is TGTGCCAGCAGCTTAGCGGGACCCGGAGGGACTGAAGCTTTCTTT. Its translation: CASSLAGPGGTEAFF.

The V gene is TRBV9, the J gene TRBJ2-5, with a tentative D call TRBD2 (6 bases). The CDR3 runs to 16 residues. Trimming stripped 2 bases from V and 2 bases from J, with 16 bases between. In germline, CDR1 is SGDLS, CDR2 YYNGEE. CDR3 coding DNA: TGTGCCAGCAGCGTTTCCCCCGTAGCGGTTCAAGAGACCCAGTACTTC. This translates into CASSVSPVAVQETQYF.